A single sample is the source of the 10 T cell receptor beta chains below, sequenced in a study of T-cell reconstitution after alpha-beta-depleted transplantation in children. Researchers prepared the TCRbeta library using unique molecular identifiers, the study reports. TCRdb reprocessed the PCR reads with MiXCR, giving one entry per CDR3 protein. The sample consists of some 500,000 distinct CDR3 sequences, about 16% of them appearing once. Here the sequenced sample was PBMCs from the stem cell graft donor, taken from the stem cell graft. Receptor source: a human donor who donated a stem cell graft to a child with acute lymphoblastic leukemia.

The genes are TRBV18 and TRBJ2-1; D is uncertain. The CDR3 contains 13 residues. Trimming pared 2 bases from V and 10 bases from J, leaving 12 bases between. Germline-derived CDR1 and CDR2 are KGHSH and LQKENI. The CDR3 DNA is TGTGCCAGCTCACCAGAAAAGTCCCACGAGCAGTTCTTC. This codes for CASSPEKSHEQFF. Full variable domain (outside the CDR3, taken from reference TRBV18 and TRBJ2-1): NAGVMQNPRHLVRRRGQEARLRCSPMKGHSHVYWYRQLPEEGLKFMVYLQKENIIDESGMPKERFSAEFPKEGPSILRIQQVVRGDSAAYFCASSPEKSHEQFFGPGTRLTVL.

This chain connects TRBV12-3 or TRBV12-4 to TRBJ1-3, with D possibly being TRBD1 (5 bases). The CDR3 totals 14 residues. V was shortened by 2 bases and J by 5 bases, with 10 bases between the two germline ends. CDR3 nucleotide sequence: TGTGCCAGCAGTTTATCAGGGCCTAGAAACACCATATATTTT. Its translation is CASSLSGPRNTIYF.

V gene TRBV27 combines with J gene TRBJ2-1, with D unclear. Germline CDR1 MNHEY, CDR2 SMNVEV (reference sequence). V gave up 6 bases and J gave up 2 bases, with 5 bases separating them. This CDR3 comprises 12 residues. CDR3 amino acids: CASRRTYNEQFF. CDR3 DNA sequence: TGTGCCAGCAGACGAACCTACAATGAGCAGTTCTTC.

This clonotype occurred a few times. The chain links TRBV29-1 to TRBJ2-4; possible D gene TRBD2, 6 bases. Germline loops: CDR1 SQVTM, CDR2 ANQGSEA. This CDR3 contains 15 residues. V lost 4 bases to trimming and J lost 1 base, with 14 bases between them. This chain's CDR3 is CSVVRRDGAKNIQYF. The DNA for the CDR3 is TGCAGCGTTGTAAGGCGGGATGGGGCCAAAAACATTCAGTACTTC.

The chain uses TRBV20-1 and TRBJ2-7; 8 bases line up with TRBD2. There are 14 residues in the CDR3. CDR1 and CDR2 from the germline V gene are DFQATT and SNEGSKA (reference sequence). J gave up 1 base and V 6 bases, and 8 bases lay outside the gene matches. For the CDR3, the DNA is TGCAGTGCAAACAAAGCGGGAGTGTCCTACGAGCAGTACTTC. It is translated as CSANKAGVSYEQYF.

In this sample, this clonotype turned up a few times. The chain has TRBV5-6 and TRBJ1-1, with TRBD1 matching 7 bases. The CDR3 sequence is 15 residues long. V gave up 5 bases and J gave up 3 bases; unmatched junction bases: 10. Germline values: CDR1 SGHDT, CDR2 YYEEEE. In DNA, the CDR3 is TGTGCCAGCAGAAGACAGGGAAGTTTGGACACTGAAGCTTTCTTT. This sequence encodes CASRRQGSLDTEAFF. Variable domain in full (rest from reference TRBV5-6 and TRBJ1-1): DAGVTQSPTHLIKTRGQQVTLRCSPKSGHDTVSWYQQALGQGPQFIFQYYEEEERQRGNFPDRFSGHQFPNYSSELNVNALLLGDSALYLCASRRQGSLDTEAFFGQGTRLTVV.

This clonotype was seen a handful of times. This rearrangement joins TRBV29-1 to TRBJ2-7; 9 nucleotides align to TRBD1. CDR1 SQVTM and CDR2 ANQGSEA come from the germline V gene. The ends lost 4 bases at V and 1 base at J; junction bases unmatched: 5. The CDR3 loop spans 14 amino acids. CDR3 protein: CSVVDGTGSYEQYF. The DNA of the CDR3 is TGCAGCGTTGTAGACGGGACAGGGTCCTACGAGCAGTACTTC.

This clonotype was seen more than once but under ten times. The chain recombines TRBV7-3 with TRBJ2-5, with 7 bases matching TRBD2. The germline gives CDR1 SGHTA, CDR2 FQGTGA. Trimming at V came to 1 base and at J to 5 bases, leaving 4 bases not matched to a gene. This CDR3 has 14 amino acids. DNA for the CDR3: TGTGCCAGCAGCTTAAGCGGGAGTTGGGAGACCCAGTACTTC. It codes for CASSLSGSWETQYF.

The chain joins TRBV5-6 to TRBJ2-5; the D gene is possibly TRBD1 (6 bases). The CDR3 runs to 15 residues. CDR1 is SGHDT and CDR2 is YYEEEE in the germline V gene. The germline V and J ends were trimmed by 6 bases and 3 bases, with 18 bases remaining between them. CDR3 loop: CASTNLKQGKETQYF. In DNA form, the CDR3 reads TGTGCCAGCACCAATTTAAAACAGGGTAAAGAGACCCAGTACTTC. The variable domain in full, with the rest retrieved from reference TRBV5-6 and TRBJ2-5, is DAGVTQSPTHLIKTRGQQVTLRCSPKSGHDTVSWYQQALGQGPQFIFQYYEEEERQRGNFPDRFSGHQFPNYSSELNVNALLLGDSALYLCASTNLKQGKETQYFGPGTRLLVL.

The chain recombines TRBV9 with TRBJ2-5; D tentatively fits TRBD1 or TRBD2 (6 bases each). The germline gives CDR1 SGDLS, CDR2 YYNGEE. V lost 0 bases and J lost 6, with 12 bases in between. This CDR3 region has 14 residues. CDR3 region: CASSVDTGRQTQYF. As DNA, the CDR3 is TGTGCCAGCAGCGTAGATACAGGGAGGCAGACCCAGTACTTC.